This is a list of T cell receptor beta chains from one sample in a study of CD8 T cells in ankylosing spondylitis. TCRdb processed the 5' RACE reads anew with MiXCR; each CDR3 protein has one entry. The sample gives about 800,000 distinct CDR3 sequences, about 10% of which show up once; approximately 0.46% is in the top ten. The sequenced material came from blood, either unsorted or a sorted T cell fraction (not recorded which). The origin of the receptors is a male donor with ankylosing spondylitis. The CDR3 runs from the conserved cysteine through the conserved F or W. Fields, in order: J gene, CDR3 length, D gene, clone size, V gene, CDR3 protein, CDR3 DNA. The D gene is left open where the match is weak. Part of the rows lack a size; the others show once, few, many or a class for expanded clones.

J: TRBJ1-4; length: 14; D: NA; size: NA; V: TRBV7-9; CDR3: CASVRGGPNEKLFF; DNA: TGTGCCAGCGTGCGCGGAGGGCCTAATGAAAAACTGTTTTTT
J: TRBJ2-3; length: 13; D: NA; size: few; V: TRBV7-2; CDR3: CASSPAWPDTQYF; DNA: TGTGCCAGCAGCCCCGCTTGGCCAGATACGCAGTATTTT
J: TRBJ1-5; length: 15; D: NA; size: few; V: TRBV6-1; CDR3: CASHPGGYSNQPQHF; DNA: TGTGCCAGCCATCCCGGGGGCTATAGCAATCAGCCCCAGCATTTT
J: TRBJ2-7; length: 17; D: NA; size: NA; V: TRBV4-1; CDR3: CASSRTSLRDHRLEQYF; DNA: TGCGCCAGCAGCCGCACCTCCTTGCGGGACCACCGTCTCGAGCAGTACTTC
J: TRBJ2-1; length: 16; D: TRBD2; size: NA; V: TRBV14; CDR3: CASSQRPAGVLDEQFF; DNA: TGTGCCAGCAGCCAACGGCCAGCGGGAGTCCTTGATGAGCAGTTCTTC
J: TRBJ2-7; length: 14; D: NA; size: NA; V: TRBV11-1; CDR3: CASSLDSRDNEQYF; DNA: TGTGCCAGCAGCTTAGACTCCCGAGACAACGAGCAGTACTTC
J: TRBJ1-1; length: 13; D: TRBD1; size: NA; V: TRBV7-2; CDR3: CASSRDREVLAFF; DNA: TGTGCCAGCAGCCGGGACAGGGAAGTATTAGCTTTCTTT
J: TRBJ2-2; length: 16; D: NA; size: NA; V: TRBV11-3; CDR3: CASSGRSSENTGELFF; DNA: TGTGCCAGCAGCGGACGAAGCTCAGAGAACACCGGGGAGCTGTTTTTT
J: TRBJ1-2; length: 14; D: TRBD1; size: few; V: TRBV5-1; CDR3: CASSFDRGGYGYTF; DNA: TGCGCCAGCAGCTTCGACAGGGGAGGATATGGCTACACCTTC
J: TRBJ1-1; length: 14; D: NA; size: NA; V: TRBV6-2/TRBV6-3; CDR3: CTSRRFQGAPEAFF; DNA: TGTACCAGCAGACGGTTTCAGGGCGCTCCTGAAGCTTTCTTT
J: TRBJ2-7; length: 13; D: TRBD2; size: NA; V: TRBV7-2; CDR3: CASSTRLASEQYF; DNA: TGTGCCAGCAGCACCCGACTAGCGTCCGAGCAGTACTTC
J: TRBJ1-2; length: 14; D: NA; size: many; V: TRBV12-3/TRBV12-4; CDR3: CASSTRGANYGYTF; DNA: TGTGCCAGCAGTACAAGGGGGGCTAACTATGGCTACACCTTC
J: TRBJ2-1; length: 13; D: TRBD1; size: NA; V: TRBV24-1; CDR3: CATSSLQGNEQFF; DNA: TGTGCCACCAGCTCCTTACAGGGGAATGAGCAGTTCTTC
J: TRBJ1-4; length: 13; D: NA; size: NA; V: TRBV5-5; CDR3: CASSLYVGEKLFF; DNA: TGTGCCAGCAGCTTGTACGTGGGTGAAAAACTGTTTTTT
J: TRBJ2-7; length: 14; D: NA; size: NA; V: TRBV6-4; CDR3: CASSAEAGNYEQYF; DNA: TGTGCCAGCAGTGCCGAGGCGGGGAACTACGAGCAGTACTTC
J: TRBJ1-5; length: 14; D: NA; size: few; V: TRBV20-1; CDR3: CSASPQGGNQPQHF; DNA: TGCAGTGCCAGCCCCCAGGGTGGCAATCAGCCCCAGCATTTT
J: TRBJ2-1; length: 13; D: NA; size: many; V: TRBV5-1; CDR3: CASSRGAVNEQFF; DNA: TGCGCCAGCAGCCGGGGGGCGGTCAATGAGCAGTTCTTC
J: TRBJ1-2; length: 14; D: TRBD1; size: many; V: TRBV6-1; CDR3: CASKRPGQNYGYTF; DNA: TGTGCCAGCAAACGACCGGGACAGAACTATGGCTACACCTTC
J: TRBJ1-4; length: 15; D: NA; size: NA; V: TRBV7-2; CDR3: CASSVRPGSNEKLFF; DNA: TGTGCCAGCAGCGTCCGGCCCGGTTCTAATGAAAAACTGTTTTTT
J: TRBJ2-3; length: 14; D: NA; size: NA; V: TRBV20-1; CDR3: CSAPGLTSTDTQYF; DNA: TGCAGTGCCCCCGGTCTAACTAGCACAGATACGCAGTATTTT
J: TRBJ1-2; length: 16; D: NA; size: few; V: TRBV4-2; CDR3: CASSQDLGGLHYGYTF; DNA: TGTGCCAGCAGCCAAGATCTTGGGGGTTTACACTATGGCTACACCTTC
J: TRBJ2-2; length: 16; D: TRBD2; size: NA; V: TRBV11-3; CDR3: CASSRGGSANTGELFF; DNA: TGTGCCAGCAGTCGGGGAGGGTCGGCGAACACCGGGGAGCTGTTTTTT
J: TRBJ1-5; length: 14; D: TRBD1; size: NA; V: TRBV6-1; CDR3: CASRQGADNQPQHF; DNA: TGTGCCAGCAGGCAGGGGGCGGACAATCAGCCCCAGCATTTT
J: TRBJ2-3; length: 15; D: TRBD1; size: many; V: TRBV29-1; CDR3: CSARAGQGATDTQYF; DNA: TGCAGCGCCCGGGCGGGGCAGGGGGCAACAGATACGCAGTATTTT
J: TRBJ2-1; length: 17; D: TRBD2; size: few; V: TRBV5-1; CDR3: CASSLTSAPTSGNEQFF; DNA: TGCGCCAGCAGCCTCACGAGCGCACCTACTAGCGGCAATGAGCAGTTCTTC
J: TRBJ1-2; length: 15; D: NA; size: many; V: TRBV7-3; CDR3: CASSPDSPSVDGYTF; DNA: TGTGCCAGCAGCCCGGACAGTCCCTCGGTAGATGGCTACACCTTC
J: TRBJ1-5; length: 13; D: NA; size: NA; V: TRBV6-2/TRBV6-3; CDR3: CASSLVERQPQHF; DNA: TGTGCCAGCAGTTTGGTCGAAAGACAGCCCCAGCATTTT
J: TRBJ2-3; length: 15; D: TRBD2; size: NA; V: TRBV5-1; CDR3: CASSPLAGWGDTQYF; DNA: TGCGCCAGCAGCCCATTAGCGGGATGGGGAGATACGCAGTATTTT
J: TRBJ2-5; length: 13; D: NA; size: once; V: TRBV4-3; CDR3: CASSQDGAGTQYF; DNA: TGCGCCAGCAGCCAAGACGGGGCGGGGACCCAGTACTTC
J: TRBJ2-7; length: 13; D: NA; size: NA; V: TRBV7-2; CDR3: CASSLSLGDLKHF; DNA: TGTGCCAGCAGCTTGTCCTTGGGGGACCTCAAACATTTC
J: TRBJ1-2; length: 17; D: NA; size: few; V: TRBV7-9; CDR3: CASSLDLRGAENYGYTF; DNA: TGTGCCAGCAGCTTAGATTTGCGGGGGGCAGAGAACTATGGCTACACCTTC
J: TRBJ2-5; length: 13; D: NA; size: NA; V: TRBV24-1; CDR3: CATSDRTGETQYF; DNA: TGTGCCACCAGTGATCGCACGGGAGAGACCCAGTACTTC
J: TRBJ1-2; length: 13; D: NA; size: NA; V: TRBV12-3/TRBV12-4; CDR3: CASKTAGRYGYTF; DNA: TGTGCCAGCAAAACGGCGGGACGCTATGGCTACACCTTC
J: TRBJ2-5; length: 12; D: NA; size: NA; V: TRBV9; CDR3: CASSVDPGTQYF; DNA: TGTGCCAGCAGCGTAGACCCGGGGACCCAGTACTTC
J: TRBJ1-1; length: 13; D: NA; size: few; V: TRBV20-1; CDR3: CSARTHLVTEAFF; DNA: TGCAGTGCTAGAACCCACCTGGTTACTGAAGCTTTCTTT
J: TRBJ2-3; length: 16; D: NA; size: NA; V: TRBV24-1; CDR3: CATSDRRGKSTDTQYF; DNA: TGTGCCACCAGTGATCGCAGGGGCAAGAGCACAGATACGCAGTATTTT
J: TRBJ1-1; length: 15; D: NA; size: NA; V: TRBV10-3; CDR3: CAISEYPGAGTEAFF; DNA: TGTGCCATCAGTGAGTACCCGGGGGCAGGCACTGAAGCTTTCTTT
J: TRBJ1-5; length: 13; D: NA; size: few; V: TRBV5-1; CDR3: CASSLEGARPQHF; DNA: TGCGCCAGCAGCTTGGAGGGAGCTCGGCCCCAGCATTTT
J: TRBJ2-1; length: 14; D: TRBD2; size: few; V: TRBV28; CDR3: CASSFTSAMVEQFF; DNA: TGTGCCAGCAGTTTTACTAGCGCGATGGTTGAGCAGTTCTTC
J: TRBJ2-7; length: 13; D: NA; size: NA; V: TRBV20-1; CDR3: CSAGGLPNYEQYF; DNA: TGCAGTGCAGGGGGTCTACCAAACTACGAGCAGTACTTC
J: TRBJ2-1; length: 15; D: NA; size: few; V: TRBV2; CDR3: CASSESGATYNEQFF; DNA: TGTGCCAGCAGTGAATCCGGGGCGACCTACAATGAGCAGTTCTTC
J: TRBJ1-3; length: 13; D: NA; size: NA; V: TRBV5-1; CDR3: CASSSGPMNTIYF; DNA: TGCGCCAGCAGCTCGGGACCTATGAACACCATATATTTT
J: TRBJ2-3; length: 16; D: NA; size: few; V: TRBV20-1; CDR3: CSAGLLGASETDTQYF; DNA: TGCAGTGCGGGGTTATTAGGGGCTAGCGAGACAGATACGCAGTATTTT
J: TRBJ1-1; length: 13; D: NA; size: NA; V: TRBV12-3/TRBV12-4; CDR3: CASRRSGATEAFF; DNA: TGTGCCAGCAGGAGGTCGGGGGCGACTGAAGCTTTCTTT
J: TRBJ1-2; length: 15; D: TRBD1; size: few; V: TRBV11-2; CDR3: CASSKNRGQDYGYTF; DNA: TGTGCCAGCAGCAAGAACAGGGGGCAGGACTATGGCTACACCTTC
J: TRBJ1-5; length: 15; D: NA; size: few; V: TRBV20-1; CDR3: CSGKEVRNLNQPQHF; DNA: TGCAGTGGCAAGGAGGTCAGGAACCTCAATCAGCCCCAGCATTTT
J: TRBJ2-3; length: 18; D: TRBD2; size: few; V: TRBV4-2; CDR3: CASSQGGTSGGTTDTQYF; DNA: TGTGCCAGCAGCCAAGGAGGGACTAGCGGGGGGACCACAGATACGCAGTATTTT
J: TRBJ2-5; length: 14; D: NA; size: many; V: TRBV4-3; CDR3: CASSQDFSGTHQYF; DNA: TGCGCCAGCAGCCAAGATTTCTCGGGGACCCACCAGTACTTC
J: TRBJ2-7; length: 15; D: NA; size: few; V: TRBV4-1; CDR3: CASSQPTSRSYEQYF; DNA: TGCGCCAGCAGCCAACCAACCTCACGGTCCTACGAGCAGTACTTC
J: TRBJ2-7; length: 15; D: TRBD1; size: few; V: TRBV28; CDR3: CASSSTGTGFYEQYF; DNA: TGTGCCAGCAGTTCAACCGGGACAGGGTTTTACGAGCAGTACTTC
J: TRBJ2-3; length: 16; D: NA; size: few; V: TRBV6-1; CDR3: CASIAPGGLSHSAQYF; DNA: TGTGCCAGCATCGCCCCCGGGGGACTTTCCCATAGTGCGCAGTATTTT
J: TRBJ2-2; length: 17; D: TRBD1; size: NA; V: TRBV6-5; CDR3: CASSYRGGTGWTGELFF; DNA: TGTGCCAGCAGTTATCGGGGCGGGACAGGGTGGACCGGGGAGCTGTTTTTT
J: TRBJ2-3; length: 17; D: NA; size: few; V: TRBV9; CDR3: CASSGGNRAFSTDTQYF; DNA: TGTGCCAGCAGCGGCGGGAACAGGGCCTTCTCCACAGATACGCAGTATTTT
J: TRBJ1-1; length: 13; D: NA; size: NA; V: TRBV7-3; CDR3: CASSNQVNTEAFF; DNA: TGTGCCAGCAGCAATCAGGTAAACACTGAAGCTTTCTTT
J: TRBJ2-1; length: 13; D: TRBD2; size: few; V: TRBV6-4; CDR3: CASSPGLENEQFF; DNA: TGTGCCAGCAGCCCGGGACTAGAAAATGAGCAGTTCTTC
J: TRBJ2-3; length: 14; D: NA; size: few; V: TRBV9; CDR3: CASSYGTRGDTQYF; DNA: TGTGCCAGCAGCTACGGGACTCGGGGGGATACGCAGTATTTT